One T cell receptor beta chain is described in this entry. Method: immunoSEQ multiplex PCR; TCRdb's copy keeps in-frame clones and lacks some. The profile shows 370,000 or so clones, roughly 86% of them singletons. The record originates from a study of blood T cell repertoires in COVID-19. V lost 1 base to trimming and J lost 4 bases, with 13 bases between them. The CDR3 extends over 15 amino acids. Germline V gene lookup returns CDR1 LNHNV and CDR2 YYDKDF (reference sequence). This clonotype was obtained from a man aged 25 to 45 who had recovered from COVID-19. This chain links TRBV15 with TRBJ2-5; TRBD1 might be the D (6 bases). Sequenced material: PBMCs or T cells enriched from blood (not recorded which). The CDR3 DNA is TGTGCCACCAGCAGAGCGGACAGCCGAATAGAGACCCAGTACTTC. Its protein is CATSRADSRIETQYF.